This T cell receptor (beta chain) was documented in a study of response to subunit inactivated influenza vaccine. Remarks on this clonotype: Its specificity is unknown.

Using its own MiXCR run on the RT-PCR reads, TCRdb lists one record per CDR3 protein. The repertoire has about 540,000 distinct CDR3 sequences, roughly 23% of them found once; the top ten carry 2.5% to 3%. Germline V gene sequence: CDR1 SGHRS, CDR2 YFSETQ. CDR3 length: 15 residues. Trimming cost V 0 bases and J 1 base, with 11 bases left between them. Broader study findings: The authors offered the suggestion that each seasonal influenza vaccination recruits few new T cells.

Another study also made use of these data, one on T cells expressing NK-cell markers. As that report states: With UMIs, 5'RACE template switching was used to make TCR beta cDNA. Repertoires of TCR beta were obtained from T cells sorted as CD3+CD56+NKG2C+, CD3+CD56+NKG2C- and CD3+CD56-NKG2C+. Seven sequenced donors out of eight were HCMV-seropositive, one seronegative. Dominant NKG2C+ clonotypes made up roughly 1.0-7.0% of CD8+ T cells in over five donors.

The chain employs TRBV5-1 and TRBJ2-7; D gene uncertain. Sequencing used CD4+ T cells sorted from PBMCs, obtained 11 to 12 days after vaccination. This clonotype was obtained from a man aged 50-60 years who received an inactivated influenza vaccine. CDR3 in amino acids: CASSLADDGSYEQYF. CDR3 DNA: TGCGCCAGCAGCTTGGCAGATGACGGATCCTACGAGCAGTACTTC.